Below, 15 T cell receptor beta chains from the same sample are listed, as sequenced in a study of cytomegalovirus exposure and HLA in healthy donors. The study ran its PCR with 60 Vbeta and 13 Jbeta primers. Repertoires were generated with immunoSEQ multiplex PCR, while TCRdb's copy carries only in-frame clones and drops some. Its table records roughly 77,000 clones. The material sequenced was PBMCs. The receptors originated from a female donor in good health and CMV-seropositive.

This chain connects TRBV19 to TRBJ1-1, with 7 bases that match TRBD1. CDR1 LNHDA and CDR2 SQIVND come from the germline V gene (reference sequence). This CDR3 spans 13 amino acids. The ends lost 5 bases at V and 0 bases at J; junction bases unmatched: 0. The DNA for the CDR3 is TGTGCCAGTAGTGGACAGGTGAACACTGAAGCTTTCTTT. Its protein product is CASSGQVNTEAFF.

The chain is built from TRBV7-2 and TRBJ1-1; TRBD1 agrees at 8 bases. Trimming cost V 5 bases and J 9 bases; bases outside gene matches: 8. This CDR3 contains 13 residues. The V gene's germline CDR1 is SGHTA and CDR2 FQGNSA. The CDR3 nucleotides are TGTGCCAGCAGCCTAGACAGGGGCCGACAAGCTTTCTTT. Its protein is CASSLDRGRQAFF.

This chain joins TRBV13 and TRBJ1-1, with D possibly TRBD1 on 6 matching bases. The CDR3 contains 13 residues. CDR1 and CDR2 from the germline V gene are PRHDT and FYEKMQ (reference sequence). V lost 7 bases and J lost 2, with 11 bases in between. The CDR3 spells CASIVGANTEAFF. Here the CDR3 DNA reads TGTGCCAGCATCGTGGGGGCCAACACTGAAGCTTTCTTT. Together with reference TRBV13 and TRBJ1-1, the CDR3 gives the full variable domain: AAGVIQSPRHLIKEKRETATLKCYPIPRHDTVYWYQQGPGQDPQFLISFYEKMQSDKGSIPDRFSAQQFSDYHSELNMSSLELGDSALYFCASIVGANTEAFFGQGTRLTVV.

This chain joins TRBV4-3 and TRBJ1-6, with 9 positions matching TRBD1. CDR1 is LGHNA and CDR2 is YSLEER in the germline V gene. The CDR3 spans 16 residues. V shed 4 bases, J shed 10 bases, and the junction held 11 bases outside the gene matches. The DNA of the CDR3 is TGCGCCAGCAGCCGAATTAGGACAGGGGAAGGATCACCCCTCCACTTT. This sequence encodes CASSRIRTGEGSPLHF.

The J gene is TRBJ2-5, the V gene TRBV2, with D uncertain. Germline V gene data show CDR1 as SNHLY and CDR2 as FYNNEI. The CDR3 spans 15 residues. Trimming left V 1 base short and J 5 bases short, with 14 bases between. The CDR3 DNA reads as TGTGCCAGCAGTGAAGGGCAGGCAGCAACGGAGACCCAGTACTTC. Translated, it gives CASSEGQAATETQYF.

The chain carries TRBV29-1 and TRBJ2-7, with 7 bases fitting TRBD1. The CDR3 is 13 amino acids. The germline gives CDR1 SQVTM, CDR2 ANQGSEA. With V trimmed by 7 bases and J by 3 bases, 9 bases remained unmatched. The CDR3 region has the DNA TGCAGCGGGCAAGGGGGCTCCGGCTACGAGCAGTACTTC. Amino acid sequence: CSGQGGSGYEQYF.

Written as DNA, the CDR3 is TGTGCCAGCAGCTTAGGTTTTCGGCGGGATACGCAGTATTTT. This gives the protein CASSLGFRRDTQYF. This chain uses TRBV13 with TRBJ2-3, with D unresolved. Germline CDR1 PRHDT, CDR2 FYEKMQ (reference sequence). The CDR3 is 14 amino acids. V was clipped by 0 bases and J by 6 bases, with 10 bases between them.

In DNA form, the CDR3 reads TGTGCCAGCAGTCCCTACCCCGTTGGCACTGAAGCTTTCTTT. Protein product: CASSPYPVGTEAFF. The J gene is TRBJ1-1, the V gene TRBV6-5; D gene uncertain. V lost 5 bases to trimming and J lost 4 bases, with 14 bases between them. This CDR3 region has 14 residues. Germline V gene lookup returns CDR1 MNHEY and CDR2 SVGAGI.

The chain has TRBV29-1 and TRBJ2-2; perhaps TRBD1 as D (6 bases). Trimming pared 6 bases from V and 3 bases from J, leaving 14 bases between. In germline, CDR1 is SQVTM, CDR2 ANQGSEA. The CDR3 is 14 residues long. Here the CDR3 DNA reads TGCAGCGTACAACAGGGAGTGGACACCGGGGAGCTGTTTTTT. Translation gives CSVQQGVDTGELFF.

The chain uses TRBV10-3 and TRBJ2-7, with a tentative D call TRBD1 (5 bases). The CDR3 has 12 amino acids. V lost 3 bases, J lost 2 bases, and 5 bases lay in between. The V gene's germline CDR1 is ENHRY and CDR2 SYGVKD. DNA of the CDR3: TGTGCCATCAGTGACAGGGCCTACGAGCAGTACTTC. Its translation: CAISDRAYEQYF.

Regarding this clone: Different DNA sequences within this sample yield the same CDR3. The J gene is TRBJ2-7, the V gene TRBV18; D perhaps matches TRBD1 (6 bases). Per germline, CDR1 KGHSH and CDR2 LQKENI. The CDR3 has 15 amino acids. The V end lost 1 base, the J end lost 0 bases, and 10 bases lay between the germline ends. The CDR3: CASSPRQAFSYEQYF. In nucleotides, the CDR3 is TGTGCCAGCTCACCACGACAGGCCTTCTCCTACGAGCAGTACTTC.

This chain joins TRBV5-1 and TRBJ1-1; weak D call: TRBD1 (6 bases). Trimming shortened V by 2 bases and J by 6 bases, and 14 bases separated the two germline ends. This CDR3 contains 14 residues. Germline V gene data show CDR1 as SGHRS and CDR2 as YFSETQ. Here the CDR3 reads CASSFQGPVSEAFF. Written as DNA, the CDR3 is TGCGCCAGCAGCTTCCAGGGGCCGGTCTCTGAAGCTTTCTTT.

The chain recombines TRBV21-1 with TRBJ2-5; the D call in the table, TRBD1, was not verified against the DNA. TRBV21-1 is assigned pseudogene status. This CDR3 has 16 amino acids. The CDR3 sequence: CASSLGQRQYQETQYF. Here the CDR3 DNA reads TGTGCCAGCAGCCTCGGACAGAGACAATACCAAGAGACCCAGTACTTC.

The chain recombines TRBV4-1 with TRBJ2-7; 7 positions agree with TRBD2. The CDR3 extends over 14 amino acids. Germline V lookup: CDR1 MGHRA, CDR2 YSYEKL. V gave up 2 bases and J gave up 7 bases; unmatched junction bases: 8. The DNA for the CDR3 is TGCGCCAGCAGCCAAACCCTAGCGGAGGGGGAGCAGTACTTC. Its protein product is CASSQTLAEGEQYF.

The chain joins TRBV5-4 to TRBJ2-7, with no clear D. The CDR3 is 14 amino acids. From germline, CDR1 is SGHNT and CDR2 YYREEE (reference sequence). Between the trimmed V and J ends, which lost 3 bases and 3 bases, there was a span of 13 bases. CDR3 region: CASSSPEAYYEQYF. DNA for the CDR3: TGTGCCAGCAGCTCCCCCGAGGCATACTACGAGCAGTACTTC.